This record covers a single T cell receptor (beta chain). The antigen is undetermined. This sample is drawn from a study of cytomegalovirus exposure and HLA in healthy donors. Study in general: Approximately 200 million T cells yielded 90 million to 130 million unique TCR beta sequences in earlier analysis.

Looked up from germline, CDR1 is SGHDT and CDR2 is YYEEEE. This CDR3 spans 15 amino acids. Germline trimming cut 4 bases from V and 7 bases from J; bases unmatched to any gene: 13. The PCR employed 60 Vbeta primers together with 13 Jbeta primers. Method: immunoSEQ multiplex PCR; TCRdb's copy keeps in-frame clones and lacks some. Seen here are some 100,000 clones, about four fifths observed once, and the top ten hold around 1.9%. The study, taken as a whole, reports: Using the classifier, cytomegalovirus status was reportedly diagnosed with high specificity and sensitivity. The authors assumed roughly uniform sequencing depth across donors for presence/absence analyses.

The V call is TRBV5-6, the J call TRBJ1-2, with 7 bases matching TRBD1. The sequenced sample was PBMCs. The TCR originated in a woman between 40 and 55 years old in good health and CMV-seronegative. The CDR3 loop is CASSVLTGVGFGYTF. CDR3 nucleotides: TGTGCCAGCAGCGTACTCACAGGGGTAGGTTTTGGCTACACCTTC. Full variable domain (outside the CDR3, taken from reference TRBV5-6 and TRBJ1-2): DAGVTQSPTHLIKTRGQQVTLRCSPKSGHDTVSWYQQALGQGPQFIFQYYEEEERQRGNFPDRFSGHQFPNYSSELNVNALLLGDSALYLCASSVLTGVGFGYTFGSGTRLTVV.